This T cell receptor (beta chain) was retrieved from a study of T cell responses to AZD1222 COVID-19 vaccine (dated by TCRdb to the early 2020s). Regarding the research as a whole: TCR sequencing was performed for more than 230 trial participants, of whom around 200 were given two doses of AZD1222 and some 26 were given two doses of MenACWY control vaccine. Trial participants were enrolled by age into 18-55, 56-69 and 70-plus year subgroups, with approximately 160, 26 and 62 TCR-sequenced participants respectively. Overall study results and their limits: Participants were mostly white British and included more females than males, and it was suggested by the authors that clonal diversity may have been underestimated. Reportedly, close to half of the unique spike-specific TCRs recognized epitopes lying outside the regions that are mutated in the B.1.351 and B.1.1.7 variants. The 56-69-year group was small, and its depth increase did not reach significance, likely because of low power. Because no day 14 peak-response samples were available, repertoires were characterized only after the peak T cell response. The vaccine-associated CD4 TCRs covered the entire spike protein, and the dominant responses fell in regions 160-218 and 743-854. Spike-specific TCR breadth and depth rose significantly after two AZD1222 doses compared with day 0 and with MenACWY recipients. Conclusions about previously exposed vaccinees are limited because only six or seven AZD1222 recipients were SARS-CoV-2 seropositive at baseline.

A word on this clone: No antigen is known for it. No base qualities exist here, and no much larger clone lies one base off it.

There are 15 amino acids in the CDR3, from cysteine to phenylalanine inclusive. CDR3 DNA only is kept here, 45 bases in frame from base 1. Deletion took 10 bases off V and 1 base off J, with a span of 19 bases between the germline ends. Reading the germline V gene gives CDR1 MNHEY and CDR2 SVGAGI. The CDR3 regions of human TCRbeta chains were analyzed by immunosequencing. Per the source publication's procedure: TCRs in the repertoires were compared against a reference library of SARS-CoV-2-specific TCRs that had been generated with the MIRA antigen-specificity platform. Breadth was defined as the fraction of unique TCRs that were SARS-CoV-2-associated, and depth was defined as the fraction of total T cells that were SARS-CoV-2-associated. Each spike-specific TCR was assigned to its reactive spike region and to a CD4 or CD8 class using the MIRA data. Log10-transformed breadth and depth values were compared by one-way ANOVA with Sidak's multiple comparisons tests. TCRdb provides this immuneACCESS table in a form limited to in-frame rearrangements. Some clones are lacking; in checked studies, under half of them reflect an unresolved V gene, and why the rest are absent is not known. From that table come the V and J calls and clone size; the DNA was used to work out D and trimming. Recorded for this sample are about 110,000 clones; about 90% of them occurred a single time. The ten largest clones capture roughly 15% of the sample.

Sample time point, as interpreted from the label and publication: about 28 days (+/-7) after the second vaccine dose. AZD1222 recipients whose second dose came at about 4 weeks and those whose second dose came at about 12 weeks were combined into one group, since spike-specific TCR depth and breadth did not differ between the two schedules. Samples from vaccinated people were obtained from the UK trials COV001 and COV002, which included a single-blind randomized controlled phase 2/3 trial of AZD1222 (ChAdOx1 nCoV-19) in healthy adults. For TCRbeta chain sequencing, PBMC samples from trial participants were taken at day 0 and at day 28 after the second dose.

The specimen was peripheral blood, collected 28 days after the second AZD1222 dose. The clonotype was recovered from an adult who received the AZD1222 COVID-19 vaccine. The rearrangement combines TRBV6-5 with TRBJ1-1; TRBD1 is a weak D gene call, 5 bases matching. At the DNA level, the sequence is TGTGCCACCACCACCTTCGGGGCTCGGAACACTGAAGCTTTCTTT. Its protein reads: CATTTFGARNTEAFF.